Listed below are T cell receptor beta chains from one sample, sequenced in a study of blood T cell repertoires in COVID-19. The method was immunoSEQ multiplex PCR; TCRdb's version includes in-frame clones alone and lacks a portion of them. The data hold about 280,000 clones, with 85% observed a single time. The sample consisted of peripheral blood. These receptors were collected from a human donor in a cohort sampled during active COVID-19. Each CDR3 is given with its conserved first and last residue. Each record gives: clone size, V gene, D gene, J gene, CDR3 protein, CDR3 DNA. D genes are given only for firm matches. Only part of the rows carry a size: once, few, many, or a class if the clone is expanded.

clone size: -
V gene: TRBV6-2/TRBV6-3
D gene: -
J gene: TRBJ1-3
CDR3 protein: CASSYNLQGTGNTIYF
CDR3 DNA: TGTGCCAGCAGTTACAACCTTCAGGGAACTGGAAACACCATATATTTT

clone size: few
V gene: TRBV9
D gene: -
J gene: TRBJ1-1
CDR3 protein: CASSVGPDSEAFF
CDR3 DNA: TGTGCCAGCAGCGTAGGGCCAGATTCTGAAGCTTTCTTT

clone size: -
V gene: TRBV7-2
D gene: -
J gene: TRBJ2-1
CDR3 protein: CASSLVGGSYNEQFF
CDR3 DNA: TGTGCCAGCAGCTTAGTCGGGGGATCCTACAATGAGCAGTTCTTC

clone size: -
V gene: TRBV19
D gene: TRBD2
J gene: TRBJ2-2
CDR3 protein: CASSRLAGGIIGELFF
CDR3 DNA: TGTGCCAGTAGTAGACTAGCGGGAGGTATTATCGGGGAGCTGTTTTTT

clone size: once
V gene: TRBV6-2/TRBV6-3
D gene: -
J gene: TRBJ2-7
CDR3 protein: CASSRTPLGYEQYF
CDR3 DNA: TGTGCCAGCAGTCGGACTCCCTTGGGCTACGAGCAGTACTTC

clone size: -
V gene: TRBV24-1
D gene: TRBD2
J gene: TRBJ2-7
CDR3 protein: CATSGTSYEQYF
CDR3 DNA: TGTGCCACTAGCGGGACTTCCTACGAGCAGTACTTC

clone size: -
V gene: TRBV24-1
D gene: -
J gene: TRBJ1-2
CDR3 protein: CATSDPNSGYTF
CDR3 DNA: TGTGCCACCAGTGACCCGAACTCTGGCTACACCTTC

clone size: -
V gene: TRBV5-1
D gene: TRBD1
J gene: TRBJ1-1
CDR3 protein: CASSSTGSEAFF
CDR3 DNA: TGCGCCAGCAGCTCGACAGGGTCCGAAGCTTTCTTT

clone size: -
V gene: TRBV28
D gene: -
J gene: TRBJ2-1
CDR3 protein: CASSFGQGGQGEQFF
CDR3 DNA: TGTGCCAGCAGTTTTGGGCAGGGTGGGCAGGGTGAGCAGTTCTTC

clone size: -
V gene: TRBV9
D gene: TRBD1
J gene: TRBJ1-1
CDR3 protein: CASSQGQRNTEAFF
CDR3 DNA: TGTGCCAGCAGCCAGGGACAGCGGAACACTGAAGCTTTCTTT

clone size: -
V gene: TRBV5-1
D gene: -
J gene: TRBJ2-1
CDR3 protein: CASSLEILSGEQFF
CDR3 DNA: TGCGCCAGCAGCTTGGAGATTCTCAGTGGTGAGCAGTTCTTC

clone size: -
V gene: TRBV7-9
D gene: -
J gene: TRBJ1-3
CDR3 protein: CASSLQGPNTIYF
CDR3 DNA: TGTGCCAGCAGCTTACAGGGGCCAAACACCATATATTTT

clone size: -
V gene: TRBV19
D gene: -
J gene: TRBJ1-5
CDR3 protein: CASSINTRVRSEVQPQHF
CDR3 DNA: TGTGCCAGTAGTATAAATACCAGGGTACGGTCGGAAGTACAGCCCCAGCATTTT

clone size: -
V gene: TRBV3-1/TRBV3-2
D gene: -
J gene: TRBJ2-7
CDR3 protein: CASSQSYEQYF
CDR3 DNA: TGTGCCAGCAGCCAGAGCTACGAGCAGTACTTC

clone size: -
V gene: TRBV6-4
D gene: TRBD2
J gene: TRBJ2-1
CDR3 protein: CASSFIAGTYNEQFF
CDR3 DNA: TGTGCCAGCAGTTTCATAGCGGGGACTTACAATGAGCAGTTCTTC

clone size: -
V gene: TRBV7-8
D gene: TRBD1
J gene: TRBJ2-3
CDR3 protein: CASSFDRASRTDTQYF
CDR3 DNA: TGTGCCAGCAGCTTCGACAGGGCTTCCCGCACAGATACGCAGTATTTT

clone size: -
V gene: TRBV12-3/TRBV12-4
D gene: -
J gene: TRBJ1-2
CDR3 protein: CASSLALPYGYTF
CDR3 DNA: TGTGCCAGCAGTTTAGCTCTCCCCTATGGCTACACCTTC

clone size: -
V gene: TRBV19
D gene: TRBD1
J gene: TRBJ1-6
CDR3 protein: CASSGQGYNSPLHF
CDR3 DNA: TGTGCCAGTAGCGGACAGGGTTATAATTCACCCCTCCACTTT

clone size: -
V gene: TRBV12-3/TRBV12-4
D gene: TRBD1
J gene: TRBJ2-3
CDR3 protein: CASSLDRADTQYF
CDR3 DNA: TGTGCCAGCAGTTTGGACAGGGCAGATACGCAGTATTTT

clone size: -
V gene: TRBV7-2
D gene: -
J gene: TRBJ1-5
CDR3 protein: CASSFGTGFNQPQHF
CDR3 DNA: TGTGCCAGCAGCTTCGGTACAGGGTTCAATCAGCCCCAGCATTTT

clone size: -
V gene: TRBV9
D gene: TRBD2
J gene: TRBJ2-1
CDR3 protein: CASSVMGRREGRGEQFF
CDR3 DNA: TGTGCCAGCAGCGTAATGGGGAGGCGGGAGGGCCGAGGTGAGCAGTTCTTC

clone size: -
V gene: TRBV2
D gene: TRBD2
J gene: TRBJ2-5
CDR3 protein: CASSWTSPSQETQYF
CDR3 DNA: TGTGCCAGCAGTTGGACTAGCCCGAGCCAAGAGACCCAGTACTTC

clone size: -
V gene: TRBV5-1
D gene: TRBD1
J gene: TRBJ2-7
CDR3 protein: CASSPGTVEYEQYF
CDR3 DNA: TGCGCCAGCAGCCCCGGGACAGTAGAGTACGAGCAGTACTTC

clone size: -
V gene: TRBV11-3
D gene: TRBD1
J gene: TRBJ1-3
CDR3 protein: CASSPTGDGNTIYF
CDR3 DNA: TGTGCCAGCAGCCCGACAGGGGATGGAAACACCATATATTTT

clone size: -
V gene: TRBV27
D gene: TRBD1
J gene: TRBJ2-5
CDR3 protein: CASPPGTEETQYF
CDR3 DNA: TGTGCCAGCCCCCCCGGGACAGAAGAGACCCAGTACTTC

clone size: -
V gene: TRBV7-9
D gene: -
J gene: TRBJ2-1
CDR3 protein: CASSRGAENEQFF
CDR3 DNA: TGTGCCAGCAGCCGCGGGGCGGAAAATGAGCAGTTCTTC

clone size: -
V gene: TRBV29-1
D gene: TRBD1
J gene: TRBJ1-5
CDR3 protein: CSVGGGTANQPQHF
CDR3 DNA: TGCAGCGTTGGGGGCGGGACAGCTAATCAGCCCCAGCATTTT

clone size: -
V gene: TRBV20-1
D gene: -
J gene: TRBJ2-1
CDR3 protein: CSARERYEQFF
CDR3 DNA: TGCAGTGCTAGAGAGCGCTATGAGCAGTTCTTC